A single T cell receptor beta chain is shown here with its context. The sample has other DNA sequences that encode this CDR3 too. The sample originates from a study of shared clonotypes between healthy human individuals. Germline CDR1 and CDR2: SNHLY and FYNNEI. V was clipped by 6 bases and J by 1 base, with 9 bases between them. The length of the CDR3 is 13 residues. Profiling relied on immunoSEQ multiplex PCR, and the TCRdb table lists in-frame clones only, not all of them. Among about 480,000 clones listed, 70% to 80% were seen once. The rearrangement joins TRBV2 to TRBJ1-1, with D perhaps TRBD1 (6 bases). The receptor was derived from a woman between 35 and 50 years old in good health. Some clones in this sample may be carry-over from other donors' samples. The sequenced sample consisted of PBMCs. The CDR3 DNA sequence: TGTGCCAGCAGGCTACAGGGGAACACTGAAGCTTTCTTT. Protein product: CASRLQGNTEAFF.